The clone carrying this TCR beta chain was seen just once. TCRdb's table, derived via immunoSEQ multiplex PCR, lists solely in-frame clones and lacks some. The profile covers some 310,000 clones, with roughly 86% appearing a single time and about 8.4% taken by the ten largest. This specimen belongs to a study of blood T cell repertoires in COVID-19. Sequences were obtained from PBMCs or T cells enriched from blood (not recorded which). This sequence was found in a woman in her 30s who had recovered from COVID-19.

The CDR3: CASSIRTGNQPQHF. The DNA of the CDR3 is TGTGCCAGTAGTATACGGACAGGTAATCAGCCCCAGCATTTT. This chain joins TRBV19 and TRBJ1-5; 7 bases line up with TRBD1. Germline loops: CDR1 LNHDA, CDR2 SQIVND (reference sequence). The CDR3 spans 14 residues. V gave up 2 bases and J gave up 4 bases; unmatched junction bases: 2.